This T cell receptor (beta chain) was profiled in a study of T cells after yellow fever vaccination. As for the study in general: Libraries from low-cell-number fractions were prepared with the SMART-Seq v4 Ultra Low Input RNA kit.

CDR3 size: 13 residues. The ends were cut back, 3 bases at V and 2 bases at J, with 5 bases in the middle. Germline loops: CDR1 KGHDR, CDR2 SFDVKD. Regarding the study as a whole: From the bulk population, abundant clonotypes could contaminate and appear within FACS-sorted repertoires. Detected again after the booster were most primary-vaccination clones, at 95% to 98% CD4 and 88% CD8.

As TCR cDNA was made by 5'RACE template switching, a universal primer site and UMIs were added. TCRdb passed the 5' RACE reads through MiXCR, listing each CDR3 protein once. The table includes approximately 260,000 distinct CDR3 sequences, around 13% detected once. Regarding this clonotype: The antigen is not known.

This receptor was obtained from a young man who received the YFV17D yellow fever vaccine. The chain links TRBV24-1 to TRBJ2-3; D is unresolved. Sequences were derived from CD4+ T cells sorted from PBMCs, sampled 45 days after the yellow fever booster vaccination. The CDR3 reads CATSDPVTDTQYF. In DNA, the CDR3 is TGTGCCACCAGTGATCCTGTCACAGATACGCAGTATTTT.